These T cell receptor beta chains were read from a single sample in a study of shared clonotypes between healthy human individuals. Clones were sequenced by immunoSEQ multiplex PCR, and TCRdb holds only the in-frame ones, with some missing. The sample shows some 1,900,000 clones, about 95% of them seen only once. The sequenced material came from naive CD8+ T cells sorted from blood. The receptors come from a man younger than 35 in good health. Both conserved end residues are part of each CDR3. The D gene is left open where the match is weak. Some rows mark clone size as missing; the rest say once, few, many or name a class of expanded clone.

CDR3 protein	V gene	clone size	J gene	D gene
CASSQDLSGTHQETQYF	TRBV4-1	-	TRBJ2-5	-
CASGFGQGVLEQYF	TRBV12-5	-	TRBJ2-7	TRBD1
CASSLDTGQYNEQFF	TRBV7-8	-	TRBJ2-1	-
CASSQLTHYAQYF	TRBV4-1	few	TRBJ2-7	-
CASSYSSGAGDTQYF	TRBV6-5	-	TRBJ2-3	-
CASSPAGTANYGYTF	TRBV27	-	TRBJ1-2	TRBD1
CAIRETGGSNQPQHF	TRBV10-3	-	TRBJ1-5	TRBD1
CASSLGYGYTF	TRBV5-6	few	TRBJ1-2	-
CASSGGTGSYTEAFF	TRBV5-1	once	TRBJ1-1	TRBD1
CASSWGQNINYGYTF	TRBV11-2	-	TRBJ1-2	TRBD1
CASSDSGQNGGGDWEQYF	TRBV6-4	-	TRBJ2-7	-
CASSHQETQYF	TRBV11-2	-	TRBJ2-5	-
CATKRATNEKLFF	TRBV7-9	once	TRBJ1-4	-
CASSPDRGEPQHF	TRBV6-5	-	TRBJ1-5	TRBD1
CASSYVGSETQYF	TRBV6-5	-	TRBJ2-5	-
CASSLGANQPQHF	TRBV5-6	-	TRBJ1-5	-
CASSPGGETQYF	TRBV5-6	-	TRBJ2-5	TRBD2
CAWSLSYEQYF	TRBV30	-	TRBJ2-7	-
CASSAGNTEAFF	TRBV13	-	TRBJ1-1	-
CASSQAWVESSYNSPLHF	TRBV5-4	-	TRBJ1-6	-
CASSLWTVNTEAFF	TRBV4-1	-	TRBJ1-1	-
CASSYSIGSYNSPLHF	TRBV6-5	-	TRBJ1-6	-
CSVGGFGDEQFF	TRBV29-1	-	TRBJ2-1	-
CASSQEGMAGAIEAFF	TRBV4-1	once	TRBJ1-1	-
CASSEEADFSLDLMNTEAFF	TRBV6-1	-	TRBJ1-1	-
CASSLEDRPNYGYTF	TRBV7-9	-	TRBJ1-2	TRBD1
CASSQDLLSNEQFF	TRBV4-3	-	TRBJ2-1	-
CATSRDYPIGQNTGELFF	TRBV15	-	TRBJ2-2	-